This TCR beta chain derives from a study of T-cell memory formation after mild COVID-19. With constant-segment primers, 5'RACE yielded cDNA libraries of TCR alpha and TCR beta that carried sample barcodes and UMIs. TCRdb independently ran MiXCR on the 5' RACE reads; one entry per CDR3 protein. The sample holds 550,000 to 600,000 distinct CDR3 sequences, 15% to 20% seen once. Whole-study results and caveats: CD4+ bias marked clones expanding day 15 to 37, unlike balanced contracting clones.

The CDR3 extends over 11 amino acids. Trimming took off 4 bases at V and 8 bases at J, with 8 bases between the two ends. In regard to this clonotype: The antigen remains undetermined.

The source is an adult woman who had mild COVID-19 (a few samples of this study predate the infection). Cell type and time point are not known. The material sequenced was PBMCs or a T cell subset sorted from them (not recorded which). The chain is built from TRBV12-3 or TRBV12-4 and TRBJ1-2; no reliable D call. CDR3 protein: CASSSSWGYTF. CDR3 coding DNA: TGTGCCAGCAGTTCGTCCTGGGGCTACACCTTC.